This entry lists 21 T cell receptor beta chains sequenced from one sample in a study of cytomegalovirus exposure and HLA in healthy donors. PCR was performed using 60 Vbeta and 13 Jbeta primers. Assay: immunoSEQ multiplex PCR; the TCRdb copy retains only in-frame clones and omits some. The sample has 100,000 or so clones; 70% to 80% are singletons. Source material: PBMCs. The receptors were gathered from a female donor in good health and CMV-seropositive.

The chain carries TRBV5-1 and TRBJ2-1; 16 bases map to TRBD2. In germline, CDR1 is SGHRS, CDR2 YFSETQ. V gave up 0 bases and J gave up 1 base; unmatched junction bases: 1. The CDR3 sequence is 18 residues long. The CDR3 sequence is CASSLVGLAGGSYNEQFF. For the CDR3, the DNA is TGCGCCAGCAGCTTGGTGGGACTAGCGGGAGGGTCCTACAATGAGCAGTTCTTC.

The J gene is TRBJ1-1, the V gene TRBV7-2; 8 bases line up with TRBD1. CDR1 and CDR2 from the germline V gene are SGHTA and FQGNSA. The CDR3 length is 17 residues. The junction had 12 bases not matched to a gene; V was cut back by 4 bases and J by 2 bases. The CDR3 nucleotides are TGTGCCAGCAGCTCCCGGACAGGGAGTTATTATAACACTGAAGCTTTCTTT. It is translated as CASSSRTGSYYNTEAFF.

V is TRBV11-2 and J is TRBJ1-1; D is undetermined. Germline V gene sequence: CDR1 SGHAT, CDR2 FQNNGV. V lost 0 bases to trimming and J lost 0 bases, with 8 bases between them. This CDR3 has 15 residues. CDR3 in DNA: TGTGCCAGCAGCTTAGACAGTACAGTGAACACTGAAGCTTTCTTT. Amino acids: CASSLDSTVNTEAFF.

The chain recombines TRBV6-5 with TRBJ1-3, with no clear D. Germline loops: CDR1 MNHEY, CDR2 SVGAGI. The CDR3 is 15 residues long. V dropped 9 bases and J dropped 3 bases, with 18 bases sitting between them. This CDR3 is CARTPIRGDGNTIYF. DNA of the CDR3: TGTGCCAGGACACCCATTCGGGGAGATGGAAACACCATATATTTT.

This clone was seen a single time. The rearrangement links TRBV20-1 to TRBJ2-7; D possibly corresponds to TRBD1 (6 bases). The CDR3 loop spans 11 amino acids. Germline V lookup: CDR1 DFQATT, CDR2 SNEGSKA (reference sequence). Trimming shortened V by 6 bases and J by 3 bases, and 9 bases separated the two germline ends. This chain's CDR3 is CSARDNYEQYF. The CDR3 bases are TGCAGTGCCCGGGACAACTACGAGCAGTACTTC.

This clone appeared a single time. The DNA of the CDR3 is TGCGCCAGCAGTGCCAGACAGACTCAAGTCTCTGGGGCCAACGTCCTGACTTTC. Protein product: CASSARQTQVSGANVLTF. J is TRBJ2-6 and V is TRBV5-1, with D maybe TRBD1 (5 bases). The germline V gene encodes CDR1 SGHRS and CDR2 YFSETQ. V lost 5 bases and J lost 0, with 18 bases in between. This CDR3 is built from 18 residues.

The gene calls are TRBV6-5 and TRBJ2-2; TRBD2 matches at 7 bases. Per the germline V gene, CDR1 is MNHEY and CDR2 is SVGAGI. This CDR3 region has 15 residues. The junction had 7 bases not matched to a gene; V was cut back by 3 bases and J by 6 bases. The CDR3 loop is CASSYDETSPGELFF. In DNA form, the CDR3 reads TGTGCCAGCAGTTATGACGAGACTAGCCCCGGGGAGCTGTTTTTT.

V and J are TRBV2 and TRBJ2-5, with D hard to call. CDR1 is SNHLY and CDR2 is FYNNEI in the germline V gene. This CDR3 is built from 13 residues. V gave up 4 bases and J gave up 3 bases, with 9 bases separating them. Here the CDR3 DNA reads TGTGCCAGCAGTGCAGGCTTCGAAGAGACCCAGTACTTC. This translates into CASSAGFEETQYF.

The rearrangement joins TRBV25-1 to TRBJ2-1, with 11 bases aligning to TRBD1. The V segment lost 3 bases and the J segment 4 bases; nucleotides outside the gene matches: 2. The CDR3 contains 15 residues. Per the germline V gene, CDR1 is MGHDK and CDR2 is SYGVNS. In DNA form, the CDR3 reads TGTGCCAGCAGTGAGGGACAGGGGGGATACAATGAGCAGTTCTTC. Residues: CASSEGQGGYNEQFF.

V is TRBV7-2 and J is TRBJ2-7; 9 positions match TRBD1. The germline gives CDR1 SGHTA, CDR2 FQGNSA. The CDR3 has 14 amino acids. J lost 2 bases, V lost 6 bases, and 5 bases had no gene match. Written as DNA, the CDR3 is TGTGCCAGCAGACCGGGACAGGGCCCCTACGAGCAGTACTTC. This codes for CASRPGQGPYEQYF.

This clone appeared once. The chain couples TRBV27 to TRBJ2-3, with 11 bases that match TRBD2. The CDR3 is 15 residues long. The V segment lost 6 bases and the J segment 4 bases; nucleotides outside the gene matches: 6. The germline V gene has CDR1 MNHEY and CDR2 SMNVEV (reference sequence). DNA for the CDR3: TGTGCCAGCAGGACACTAGCGGGAGAAGCAGATACGCAGTATTTT. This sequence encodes CASRTLAGEADTQYF.

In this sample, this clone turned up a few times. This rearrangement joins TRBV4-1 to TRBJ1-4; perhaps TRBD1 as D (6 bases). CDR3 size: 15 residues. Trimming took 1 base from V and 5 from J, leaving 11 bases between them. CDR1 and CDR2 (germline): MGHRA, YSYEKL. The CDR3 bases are TGCGCCAGCAGCCAAGCCGGACAGTTAAATGAAAAACTGTTTTTT. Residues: CASSQAGQLNEKLFF.

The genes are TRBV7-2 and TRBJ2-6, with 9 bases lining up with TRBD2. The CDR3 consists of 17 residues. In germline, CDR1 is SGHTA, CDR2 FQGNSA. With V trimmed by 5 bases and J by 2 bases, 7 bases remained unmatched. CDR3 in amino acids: CASSGLAGVAGANVLTF. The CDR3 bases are TGTGCCAGCAGCGGATTAGCGGGAGTAGCTGGGGCCAACGTCCTGACTTTC.

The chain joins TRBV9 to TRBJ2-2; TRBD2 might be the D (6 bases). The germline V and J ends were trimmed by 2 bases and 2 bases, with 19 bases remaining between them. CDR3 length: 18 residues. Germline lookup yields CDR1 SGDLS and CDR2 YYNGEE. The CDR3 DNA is TGTGCCAGCAGCGTCCTCAACCACCCGGGAGAAAACACCGGGGAGCTGTTTTTT. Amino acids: CASSVLNHPGENTGELFF.

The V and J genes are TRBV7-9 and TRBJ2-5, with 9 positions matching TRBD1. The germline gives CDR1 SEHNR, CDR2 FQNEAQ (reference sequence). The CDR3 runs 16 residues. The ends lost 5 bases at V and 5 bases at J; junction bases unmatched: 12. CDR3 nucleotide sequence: TGTGCCAGCAGCGGTCGGGACAGGGTGGGGGACGAGACCCAGTACTTC. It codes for CASSGRDRVGDETQYF.

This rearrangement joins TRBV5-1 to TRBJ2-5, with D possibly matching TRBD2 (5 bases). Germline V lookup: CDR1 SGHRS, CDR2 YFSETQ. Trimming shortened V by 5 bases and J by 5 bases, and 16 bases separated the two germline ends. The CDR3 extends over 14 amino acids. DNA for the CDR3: TGCGCCAGCAGGGCTAGCCCTGGGGTGGAGACCCAGTACTTC. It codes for CASRASPGVETQYF.

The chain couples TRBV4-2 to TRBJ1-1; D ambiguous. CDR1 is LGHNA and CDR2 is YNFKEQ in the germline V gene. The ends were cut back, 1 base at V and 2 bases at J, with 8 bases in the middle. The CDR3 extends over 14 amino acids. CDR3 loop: CASSQVTENTEAFF. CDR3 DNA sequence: TGTGCCAGCAGCCAAGTCACAGAAAACACTGAAGCTTTCTTT.

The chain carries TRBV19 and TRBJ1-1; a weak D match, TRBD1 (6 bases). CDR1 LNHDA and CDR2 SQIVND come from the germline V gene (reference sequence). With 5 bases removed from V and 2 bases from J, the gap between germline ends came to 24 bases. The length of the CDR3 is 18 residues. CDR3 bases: TGTGCCAGTAGTGCCTCACCCCCAGGGGCGAGTTCTAACACTGAAGCTTTCTTT. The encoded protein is CASSASPPGASSNTEAFF.

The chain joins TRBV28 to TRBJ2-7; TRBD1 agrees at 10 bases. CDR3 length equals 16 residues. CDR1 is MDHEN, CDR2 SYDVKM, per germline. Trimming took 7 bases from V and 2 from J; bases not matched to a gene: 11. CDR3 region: CASKTSGGTGAYEQYF. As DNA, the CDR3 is TGTGCCAGCAAGACAAGTGGGGGGACAGGGGCCTACGAGCAGTACTTC. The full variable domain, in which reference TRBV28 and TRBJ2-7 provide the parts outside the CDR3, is DVKVTQSSRYLVKRTGEKVFLECVQDMDHENMFWYRQDPGLGLRLIYFSYDVKMKEKGDIPEGYSVSREKKERFSLILESASTNQTSMYLCASKTSGGTGAYEQYFGPGTRLTVT.

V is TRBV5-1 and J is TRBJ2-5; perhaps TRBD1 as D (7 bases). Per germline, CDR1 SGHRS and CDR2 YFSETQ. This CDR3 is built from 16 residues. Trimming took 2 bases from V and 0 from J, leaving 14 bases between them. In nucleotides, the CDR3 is TGCGCCAGCAGCTTAAGGCCAGGGGGGTACCAAGAGACCCAGTACTTC. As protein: CASSLRPGGYQETQYF.

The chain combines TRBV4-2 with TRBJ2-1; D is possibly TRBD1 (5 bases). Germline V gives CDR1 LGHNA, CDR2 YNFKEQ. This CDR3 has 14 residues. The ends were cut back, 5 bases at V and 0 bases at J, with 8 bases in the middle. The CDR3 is CASSGQTSYNEQFF. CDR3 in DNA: TGTGCCAGCAGCGGACAAACCTCCTACAATGAGCAGTTCTTC.